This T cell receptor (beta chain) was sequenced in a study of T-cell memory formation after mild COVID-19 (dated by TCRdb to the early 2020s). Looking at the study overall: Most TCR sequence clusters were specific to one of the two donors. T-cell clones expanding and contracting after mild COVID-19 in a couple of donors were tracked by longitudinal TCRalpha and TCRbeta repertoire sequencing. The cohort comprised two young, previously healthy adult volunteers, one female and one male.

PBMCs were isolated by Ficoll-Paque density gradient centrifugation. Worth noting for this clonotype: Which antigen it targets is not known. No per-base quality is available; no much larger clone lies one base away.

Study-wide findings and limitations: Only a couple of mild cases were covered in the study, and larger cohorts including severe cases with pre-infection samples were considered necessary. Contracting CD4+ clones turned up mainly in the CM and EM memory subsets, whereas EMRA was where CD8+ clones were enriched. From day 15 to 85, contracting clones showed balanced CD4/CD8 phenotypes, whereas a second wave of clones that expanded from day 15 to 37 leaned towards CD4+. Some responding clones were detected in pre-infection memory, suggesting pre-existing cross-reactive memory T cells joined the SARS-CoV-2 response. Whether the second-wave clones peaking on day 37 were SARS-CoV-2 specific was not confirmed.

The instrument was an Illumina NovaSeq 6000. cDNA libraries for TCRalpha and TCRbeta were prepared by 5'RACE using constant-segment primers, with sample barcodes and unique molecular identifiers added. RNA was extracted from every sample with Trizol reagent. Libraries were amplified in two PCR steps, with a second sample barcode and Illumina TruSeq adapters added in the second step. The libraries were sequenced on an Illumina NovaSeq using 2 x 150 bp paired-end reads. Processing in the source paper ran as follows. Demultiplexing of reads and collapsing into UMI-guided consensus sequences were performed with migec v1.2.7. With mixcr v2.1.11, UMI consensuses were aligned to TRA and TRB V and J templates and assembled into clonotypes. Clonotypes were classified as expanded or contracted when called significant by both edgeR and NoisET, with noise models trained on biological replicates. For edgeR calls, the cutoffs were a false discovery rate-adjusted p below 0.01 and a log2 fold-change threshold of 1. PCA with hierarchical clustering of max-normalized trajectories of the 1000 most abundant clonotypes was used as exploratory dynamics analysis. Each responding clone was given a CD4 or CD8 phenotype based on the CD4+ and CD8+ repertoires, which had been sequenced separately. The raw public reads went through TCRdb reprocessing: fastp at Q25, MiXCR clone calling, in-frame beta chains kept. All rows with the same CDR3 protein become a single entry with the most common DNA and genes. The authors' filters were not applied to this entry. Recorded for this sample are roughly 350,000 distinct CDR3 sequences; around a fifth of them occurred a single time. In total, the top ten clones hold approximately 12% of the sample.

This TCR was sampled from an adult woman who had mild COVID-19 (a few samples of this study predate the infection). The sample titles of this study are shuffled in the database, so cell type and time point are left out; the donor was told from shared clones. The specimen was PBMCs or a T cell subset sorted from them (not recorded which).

The sequenced DNA: TGTGCCAGCAGCTTGGCGGCTAGCGGGGGGCCCCAAGAGACCCAGTACTTC. It is translated as CASSLAASGGPQETQYF. In this chain, TRBV5-6 is recombined with TRBJ2-5; 11 middle bases align to TRBD2. The germline V gene specifies SGHDT as CDR1 and YYEEEE as CDR2. Counted from cysteine to phenylalanine, this CDR3 has 17 amino acids. Solely the CDR3 DNA is kept, with 51 bases framed from the first base. V ends up 0 bases short and J 1 base short, with an unmatched junction base count of 5.